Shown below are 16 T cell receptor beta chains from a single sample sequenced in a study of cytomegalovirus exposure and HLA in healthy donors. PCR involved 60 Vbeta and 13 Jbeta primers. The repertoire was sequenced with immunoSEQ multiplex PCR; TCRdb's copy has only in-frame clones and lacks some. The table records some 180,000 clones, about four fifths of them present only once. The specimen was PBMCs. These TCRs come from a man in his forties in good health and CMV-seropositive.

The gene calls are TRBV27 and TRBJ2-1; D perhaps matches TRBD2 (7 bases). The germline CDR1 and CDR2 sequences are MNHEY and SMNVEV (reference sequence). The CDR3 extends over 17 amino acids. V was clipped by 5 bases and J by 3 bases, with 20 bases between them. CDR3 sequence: CASSPPGGRPIYNEQFF. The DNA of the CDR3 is TGTGCCAGCAGTCCCCCGGGGGGCCGCCCTATCTACAATGAGCAGTTCTTC.

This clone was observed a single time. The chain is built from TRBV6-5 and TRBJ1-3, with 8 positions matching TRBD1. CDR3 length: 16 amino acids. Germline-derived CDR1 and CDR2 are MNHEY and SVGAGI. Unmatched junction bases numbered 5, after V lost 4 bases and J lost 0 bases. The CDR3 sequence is CASSFRDRSSGNTIYF. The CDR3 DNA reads TGTGCCAGCAGTTTCCGGGACAGGAGCTCTGGAAACACCATATATTTT.

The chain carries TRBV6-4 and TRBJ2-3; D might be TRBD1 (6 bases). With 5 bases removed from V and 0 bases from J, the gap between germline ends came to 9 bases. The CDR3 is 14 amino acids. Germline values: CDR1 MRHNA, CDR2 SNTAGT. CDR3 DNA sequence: TGTGCCAGCAGTCGACAGGCAAGCACAGATACGCAGTATTTT. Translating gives CASSRQASTDTQYF.

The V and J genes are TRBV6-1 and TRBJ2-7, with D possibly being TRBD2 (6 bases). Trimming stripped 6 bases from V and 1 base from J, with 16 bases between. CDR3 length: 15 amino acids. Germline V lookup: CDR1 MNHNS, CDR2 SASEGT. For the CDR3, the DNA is TGTGCCAGCAGGGACCCCGGGACTCCTTCCTACGAGCAGTACTTC. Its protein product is CASRDPGTPSYEQYF.

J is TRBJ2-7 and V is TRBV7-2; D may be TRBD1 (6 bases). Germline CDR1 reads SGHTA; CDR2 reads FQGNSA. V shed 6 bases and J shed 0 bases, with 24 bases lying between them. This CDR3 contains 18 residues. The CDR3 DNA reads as TGTGCCAGCAGTCGCGGTCCACCACAGGGCGCCACCTCCTACGAGCAGTACTTC. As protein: CASSRGPPQGATSYEQYF.

CDR3 loop: CAWDSYTYEQYF. In nucleotides, the CDR3 is TGTGCCTGGGACAGCTATACCTACGAGCAGTACTTC. The rearrangement links TRBV30 to TRBJ2-7; weak D call: TRBD1 (5 bases). Germline V CDR1 and CDR2: GTSNPN, SVGIG (reference sequence). The V end lost 5 bases, the J end lost 2 bases, and 10 bases lay between the germline ends. This CDR3 contains 12 residues.

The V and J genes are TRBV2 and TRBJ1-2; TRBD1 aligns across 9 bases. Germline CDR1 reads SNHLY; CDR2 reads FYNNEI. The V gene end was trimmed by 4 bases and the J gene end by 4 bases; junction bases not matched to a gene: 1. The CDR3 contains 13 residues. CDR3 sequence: CASSVQGAYGYTF. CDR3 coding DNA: TGTGCCAGCAGTGTACAGGGGGCCTATGGCTACACCTTC.

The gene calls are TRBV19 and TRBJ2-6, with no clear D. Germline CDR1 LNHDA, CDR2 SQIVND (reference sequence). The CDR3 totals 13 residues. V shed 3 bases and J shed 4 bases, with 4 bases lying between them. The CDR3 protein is CASSIMGANVLTF. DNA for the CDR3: TGTGCCAGTAGTATCATGGGGGCCAACGTCCTGACTTTC.

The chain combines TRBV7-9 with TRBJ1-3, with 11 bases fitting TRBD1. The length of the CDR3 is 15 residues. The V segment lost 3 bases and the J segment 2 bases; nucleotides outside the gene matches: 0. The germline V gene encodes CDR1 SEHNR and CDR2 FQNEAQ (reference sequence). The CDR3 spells CASSLGQGAGNTIYF. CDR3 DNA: TGTGCCAGCAGCTTGGGACAGGGGGCTGGAAACACCATATATTTT.

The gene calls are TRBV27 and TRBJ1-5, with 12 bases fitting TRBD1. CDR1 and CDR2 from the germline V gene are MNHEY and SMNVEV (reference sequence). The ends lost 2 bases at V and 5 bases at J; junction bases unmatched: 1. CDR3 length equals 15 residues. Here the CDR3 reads CASSLGTGGYQPQHF. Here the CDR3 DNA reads TGTGCCAGCAGTTTAGGGACAGGGGGCTATCAGCCCCAGCATTTT.

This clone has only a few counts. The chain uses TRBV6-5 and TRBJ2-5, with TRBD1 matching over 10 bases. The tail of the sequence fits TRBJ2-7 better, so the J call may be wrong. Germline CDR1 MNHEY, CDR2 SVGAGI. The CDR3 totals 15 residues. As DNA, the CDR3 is TGTGCCAGCAGTTACACGGGACAGGGGTTCTACGAGCAGTACTTC. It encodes CASSYTGQGFYEQYF.

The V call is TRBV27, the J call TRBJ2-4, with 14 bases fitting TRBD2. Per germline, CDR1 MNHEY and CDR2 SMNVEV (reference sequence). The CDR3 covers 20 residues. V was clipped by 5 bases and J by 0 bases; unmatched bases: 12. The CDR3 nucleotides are TGTGCCAGCAGTGCGGGACTAGCGGGAGTAAACGGACTAGCCAAAAACATTCAGTACTTC. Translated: CASSAGLAGVNGLAKNIQYF.

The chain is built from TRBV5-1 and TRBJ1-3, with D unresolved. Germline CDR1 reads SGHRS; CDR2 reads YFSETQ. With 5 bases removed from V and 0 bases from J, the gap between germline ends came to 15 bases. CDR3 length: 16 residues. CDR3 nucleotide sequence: TGCGCCAGCAGACCGGGCCCAACTAGCTCTGGAAACACCATATATTTT. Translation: CASRPGPTSSGNTIYF.

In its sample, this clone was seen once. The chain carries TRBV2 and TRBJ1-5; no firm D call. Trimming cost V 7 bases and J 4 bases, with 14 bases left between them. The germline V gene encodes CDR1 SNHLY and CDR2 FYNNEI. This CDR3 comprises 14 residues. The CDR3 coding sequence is TGTGCCAGCACCCGGTCATTTAGAAATCAGCCCCAGCATTTT. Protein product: CASTRSFRNQPQHF.

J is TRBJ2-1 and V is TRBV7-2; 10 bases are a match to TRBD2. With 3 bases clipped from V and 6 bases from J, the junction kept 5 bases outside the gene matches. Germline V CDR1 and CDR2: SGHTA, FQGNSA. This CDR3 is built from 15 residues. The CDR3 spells CASSFSGRLGNEQFF. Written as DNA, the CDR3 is TGTGCCAGCAGCTTTAGCGGGAGGTTGGGCAATGAGCAGTTCTTC.

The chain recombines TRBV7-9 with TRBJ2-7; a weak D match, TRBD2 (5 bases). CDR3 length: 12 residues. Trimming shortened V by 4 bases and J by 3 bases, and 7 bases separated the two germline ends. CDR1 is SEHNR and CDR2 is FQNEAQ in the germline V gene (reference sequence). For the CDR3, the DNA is TGTGCCAGCAGCTCCGGGGTCTACGAGCAGTACTTC. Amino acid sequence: CASSSGVYEQYF.